This TCR beta chain is drawn from a study of naive and memory T cell subsets. Both TRBC1 and TRBC2 were covered by a beta constant-region primer of two equimolar oligonucleotides. Four rounds of PCR amplified the ligated cDNA using nested alpha and beta constant-region primers plus SP2. TCRdb independently ran MiXCR on the UMI-ligation and nested PCR reads; one entry per CDR3 protein. The table includes roughly 130,000 distinct CDR3 sequences, 36% detected once. This clonotype has just a few counts. This CDR3 region has 13 residues. The V end was cut by 4 bases, the J end by 2 bases, with 7 bases between. Germline CDR1 is MNHEY and CDR2 is SMNVEV (reference sequence).

The TCR originated in a human donor in good health. The material sequenced was central memory CD4+ T cells from blood. The chain combines TRBV27 with TRBJ2-3, with a weak D call TRBD1 (5 bases). CDR3: CASSSRATDTQYF. The CDR3 nucleotides are TGTGCCAGCAGTTCCAGGGCCACAGATACGCAGTATTTT.